This T cell receptor (beta chain) was recorded in a study of blood T cell repertoires in COVID-19. Only in-frame clones appear in the TCRdb table, and some are missing; sequencing was by immunoSEQ multiplex PCR. Here the sample spans under 300,000 clones, 89% being singletons. Deletions cut 1 base from V and 5 bases from J, with 11 bases between. The germline gives CDR1 LNHNV, CDR2 YYDKDF (reference sequence). This CDR3 comprises 14 residues. As to this clone: Other nucleotide sequences in the sample specify the same CDR3.

The TCR was taken from a woman aged 55-75 years who had recovered from COVID-19. Specimen: PBMCs or T cells enriched from blood (not recorded which). V and J are TRBV15 and TRBJ1-2; D is ambiguous. The CDR3 is CATSRGRDRYGYTF. DNA of the CDR3: TGTGCCACCAGCAGAGGGAGGGATAGGTATGGCTACACCTTC.